The 9 T cell receptor beta chains presented below share a single source sample, sequenced in a study of shared clonotypes between healthy human individuals. This table comes from immunoSEQ multiplex PCR, and its TCRdb copy is limited to in-frame clones, with some not included. The sample yields approximately 530,000 clones, roughly 95% seen once. The specimen was naive CD4+ T cells sorted from blood. Subset here: CD45RA+ positively selected. These receptors were taken from a woman in her 30s in good health.

The chain employs TRBV5-1 and TRBJ2-7; D is possibly TRBD1 (5 bases). V was shortened by 4 bases and J by 1 base, with 9 bases between the two germline ends. The CDR3 loop spans 13 amino acids. Germline lookup yields CDR1 SGHRS and CDR2 YFSETQ. The CDR3 spells CASSPDKSYEQYF. The CDR3 coding sequence is TGCGCCAGCAGCCCGGACAAGTCCTACGAGCAGTACTTC.

The CDR3 sequence is CASSRLMNTEAFF. CDR3 DNA sequence: TGCGCCAGCAGTCGACTAATGAACACTGAAGCTTTCTTT. The V gene is TRBV4-1, the J gene TRBJ1-1, with D uncertain. Germline assignment: CDR1 MGHRA and CDR2 YSYEKL. This CDR3 is built from 13 residues. V gave up 6 bases and J gave up 0 bases, with 8 bases separating them.

This clone is a singleton in its sample. The chain uses TRBV5-6 and TRBJ1-4; D perhaps matches TRBD1 (5 bases). This CDR3 comprises 14 residues. Germline V CDR1 and CDR2: SGHDT, YYEEEE. V was pared by 4 bases and J by 3 bases, with 10 bases between. The CDR3 here is CASSLKGANEKLFF. The CDR3 bases are TGTGCCAGCAGCCTTAAAGGGGCTAATGAAAAACTGTTTTTT. Looking up the rest from reference TRBV5-6 and TRBJ1-4 gives the full variable domain: DAGVTQSPTHLIKTRGQQVTLRCSPKSGHDTVSWYQQALGQGPQFIFQYYEEEERQRGNFPDRFSGHQFPNYSSELNVNALLLGDSALYLCASSLKGANEKLFFGSGTQLSVL.

The chain couples TRBV29-1 to TRBJ1-2, with TRBD1 matching 8 bases. Germline values: CDR1 SQVTM, CDR2 ANQGSEA. CDR3 length: 15 amino acids. Losses at the gene ends were 6 bases for V and 6 bases for J; bases not matched to a gene: 15. The CDR3 loop is CSVKGQGGRFHGYTF. The CDR3 DNA sequence: TGCAGCGTCAAAGGACAGGGAGGGCGATTTCATGGCTACACCTTC.

The V and J genes are TRBV18 and TRBJ2-4; no definite D call. The CDR3 runs to 13 residues. Germline V gene lookup returns CDR1 KGHSH and CDR2 LQKENI. The germline V and J ends were trimmed by 3 bases and 0 bases, with 3 bases remaining between them. Here the CDR3 DNA reads TGTGCCAGCTCACCCGTAGCCAAAAACATTCAGTACTTC. Protein product: CASSPVAKNIQYF. Supplemented by reference TRBV18 and TRBJ2-4, the full variable domain reads NAGVMQNPRHLVRRRGQEARLRCSPMKGHSHVYWYRQLPEEGLKFMVYLQKENIIDESGMPKERFSAEFPKEGPSILRIQQVVRGDSAAYFCASSPVAKNIQYFGAGTRLSVL.

This rearrangement joins TRBV5-4 to TRBJ2-7, with 8 bases fitting TRBD1. The CDR3 has 14 amino acids. Unmatched junction bases numbered 8, after V lost 6 bases and J lost 3 bases. Germline assignment: CDR1 SGHNT and CDR2 YYREEE (reference sequence). The CDR3 sequence: CASTQDRDRYEQYF. CDR3 DNA sequence: TGTGCCAGCACACAGGACAGGGACCGCTACGAGCAGTACTTC. The full variable domain, in which reference TRBV5-4 and TRBJ2-7 provide the parts outside the CDR3, is ETGVTQSPTHLIKTRGQQVTLRCSSQSGHNTVSWYQQALGQGPQFIFQYYREEENGRGNFPPRFSGLQFPNYSSELNVNALELDDSALYLCASTQDRDRYEQYFGPGTRLTVT.

The chain carries TRBV11-1 and TRBJ1-4, with unresolved D. The CDR3 runs to 12 residues. V was shortened by 5 bases and J by 8 bases, with 9 bases between the two germline ends. Germline V gene data show CDR1 as SGHAT and CDR2 as FQDESV (reference sequence). Here the CDR3 DNA reads TGTGCCAGCAGCAAGGGAGACGAAAAACTGTTTTTT. Translation gives CASSKGDEKLFF.

This clone was counted once. The chain uses TRBV6-5 and TRBJ2-2; maybe TRBD1 (5 bases). V was trimmed by 1 base and J by 4 bases, leaving 7 bases between them. CDR3 length: 14 amino acids. Germline values: CDR1 MNHEY, CDR2 SVGAGI. CDR3 in DNA: TGTGCCAGCAGTTACTATGGGGCCACCGGGGAGCTGTTTTTT. This gives the protein CASSYYGATGELFF.

V is TRBV10-3 and J is TRBJ1-1; D is unclear. This CDR3 contains 14 residues. Trimming cost V 4 bases and J 2 bases, with 11 bases left between them. Germline V lookup: CDR1 ENHRY, CDR2 SYGVKD. CDR3 amino acids: CAISGKGTNTEAFF. For the CDR3, the DNA is TGTGCCATCAGTGGTAAGGGCACCAACACTGAAGCTTTCTTT.